Described below is a single T cell receptor beta chain sequence and its context. The antigen remains undetermined. These data come from a study of T cell repertoires in ileal Crohn's disease. Study-wide background: MI samples are biopsies from the surgical specimen's proximal margin. Around 0.55 micrograms of biopsy DNA per sample underwent TCRB immunosequencing.

Clones were sequenced by immunoSEQ multiplex PCR, and TCRdb holds only the in-frame ones, with some missing. The sample holds about 3,100 clones, 55% to 75% seen once. Time point meaning: proximal margin of the surgical specimen (macroscopically non-inflamed). Whole-study findings and limits: All patients with clonality above 26.8% had endoscopic recurrence. Active smokers at surgery had more clonal expansions than non-smokers.

Germline assignment: CDR1 KGHSH and CDR2 LQKENI. The V and J ends lost 2 bases and 7 bases, in that order; junction bases with no gene match: 11. The CDR3 runs 17 residues. Sequenced sample: ileal tissue. The J gene is TRBJ2-2, the V gene TRBV18, with 9 bases identical to TRBD1. This clonotype was sampled from an adult with Crohn's disease. The CDR3 bases are TGTGCCAGCTCACCAACAGGGACAGGGTCATACGGCGGGGAGCTGTTTTTT. It is translated as CASSPTGTGSYGGELFF.